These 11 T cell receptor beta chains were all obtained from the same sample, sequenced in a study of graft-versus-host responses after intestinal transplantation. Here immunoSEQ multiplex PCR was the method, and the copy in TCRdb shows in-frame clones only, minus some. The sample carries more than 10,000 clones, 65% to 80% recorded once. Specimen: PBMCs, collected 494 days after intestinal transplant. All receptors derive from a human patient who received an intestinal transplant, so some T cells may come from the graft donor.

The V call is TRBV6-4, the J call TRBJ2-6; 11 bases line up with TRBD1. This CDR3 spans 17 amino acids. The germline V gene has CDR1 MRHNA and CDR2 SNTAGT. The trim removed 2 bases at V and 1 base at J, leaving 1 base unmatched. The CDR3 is CASSDGTGGSGANVLTF. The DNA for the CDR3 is TGTGCCAGCAGTGACGGGACAGGGGGGTCTGGGGCCAACGTCCTGACTTTC.

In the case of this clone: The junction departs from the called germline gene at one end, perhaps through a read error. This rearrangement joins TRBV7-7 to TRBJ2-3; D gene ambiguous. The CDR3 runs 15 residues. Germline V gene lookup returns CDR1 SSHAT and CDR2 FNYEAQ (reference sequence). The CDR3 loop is CASSLGDGSTDTQYF. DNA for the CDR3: TGTGCTAGCAGCTTAGGAGACGGATCCACAGATACGCAGTATTTT.

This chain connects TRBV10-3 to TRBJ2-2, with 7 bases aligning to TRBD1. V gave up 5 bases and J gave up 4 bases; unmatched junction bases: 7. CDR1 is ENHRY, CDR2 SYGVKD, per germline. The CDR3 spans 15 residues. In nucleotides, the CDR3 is TGTGCCATCAGTAGAACAGGGGCGCCCACCGGGGAGCTGTTTTTT. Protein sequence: CAISRTGAPTGELFF.

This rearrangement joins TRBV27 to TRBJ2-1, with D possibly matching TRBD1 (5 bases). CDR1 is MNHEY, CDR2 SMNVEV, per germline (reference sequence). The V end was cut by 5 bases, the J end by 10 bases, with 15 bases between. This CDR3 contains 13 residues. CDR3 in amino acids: CASSKGQGKEQFF. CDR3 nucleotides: TGTGCCAGCAGTAAGGGCCAGGGAAAGGAGCAGTTCTTC.

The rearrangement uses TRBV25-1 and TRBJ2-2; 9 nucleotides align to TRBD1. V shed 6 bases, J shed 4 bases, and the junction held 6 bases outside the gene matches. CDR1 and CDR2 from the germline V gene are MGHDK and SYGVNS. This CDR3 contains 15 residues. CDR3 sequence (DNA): TGTGCCAGCAGCGTCCGGGACAGGGTCACCGGGGAGCTGTTTTTT. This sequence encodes CASSVRDRVTGELFF.

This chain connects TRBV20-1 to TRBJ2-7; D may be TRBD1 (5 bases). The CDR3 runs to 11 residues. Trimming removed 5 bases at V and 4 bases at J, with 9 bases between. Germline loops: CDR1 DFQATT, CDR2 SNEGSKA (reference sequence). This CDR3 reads CSAPQGYEQYF. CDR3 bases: TGCAGTGCTCCCCAGGGTTACGAGCAGTACTTC.

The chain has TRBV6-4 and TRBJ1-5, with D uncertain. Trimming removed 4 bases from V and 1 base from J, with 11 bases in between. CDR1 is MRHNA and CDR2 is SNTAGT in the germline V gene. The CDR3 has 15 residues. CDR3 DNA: TGTGCCAGCAGTGCCCTGCACGGGAGCAATCAGCCCCAGCATTTT. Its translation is CASSALHGSNQPQHF.

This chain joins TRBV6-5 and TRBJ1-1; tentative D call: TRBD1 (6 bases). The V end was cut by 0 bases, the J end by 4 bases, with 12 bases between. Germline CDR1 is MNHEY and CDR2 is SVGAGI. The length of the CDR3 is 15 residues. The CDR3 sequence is CASSYSSRGATEAFF. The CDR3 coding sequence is TGTGCCAGCAGTTACTCAAGCAGGGGAGCCACTGAAGCTTTCTTT.

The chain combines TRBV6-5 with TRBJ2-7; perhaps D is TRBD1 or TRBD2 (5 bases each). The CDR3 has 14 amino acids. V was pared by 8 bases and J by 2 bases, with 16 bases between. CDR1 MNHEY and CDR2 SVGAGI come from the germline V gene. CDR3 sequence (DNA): TGTGCCAGCGCATCGGGGCACCCCACCTACGAGCAGTACTTC. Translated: CASASGHPTYEQYF.

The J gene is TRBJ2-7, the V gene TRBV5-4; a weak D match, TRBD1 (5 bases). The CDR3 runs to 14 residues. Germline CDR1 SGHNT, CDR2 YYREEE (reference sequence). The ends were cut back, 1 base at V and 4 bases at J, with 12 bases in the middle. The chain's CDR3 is CASSLPQAPYEQYF. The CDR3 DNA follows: TGTGCCAGCAGCTTGCCACAGGCCCCTTACGAGCAGTACTTC.

CDR3 sequence reads: CASSLDREGPYEQYF. CDR3 DNA sequence: TGCGCCAGCAGCTTGGACCGGGAGGGTCCCTACGAGCAGTACTTC. J is TRBJ2-5 and V is TRBV5-1; the match to TRBD2 covers 8 bases. The J call may not be correct, given that the DNA end is closer to TRBJ2-7. CDR3 length equals 15 residues. Germline CDR1 reads SGHRS; CDR2 reads YFSETQ.